One and the same sample provided the 5 T cell receptor beta chains below, sequenced in a study of T cells in Graves' hyperthyroidism and ophthalmopathy. TCR beta CDR3 sequences were amplified from RNA transcripts. Initially, a first-round RT-PCR of the TCR CDR3 employed the HTBI primer set. TCRdb reprocessed the multiplex PCR reads via MiXCR and lists one record per CDR3 protein. The sample yields nearly 600,000 distinct CDR3 sequences, 14% seen once. Sequencing used blood. The receptors derive from a woman aged 25 to 45 with Graves' hyperthyroidism that later progressed to Graves' ophthalmopathy.

This clonotype was found many times. The chain combines TRBV10-3 with TRBJ2-2; D is possibly TRBD1 (5 bases). Trimming removed 0 bases from V and 5 bases from J, with 10 bases in between. The CDR3 is 15 amino acids. CDR1 is ENHRY and CDR2 is SYGVKD in the germline V gene. CDR3 in DNA: TGTGCCATCAGTGAGTCACGCAGGGTTACCGGGGAGCTGTTTTTT. Protein product: CAISESRRVTGELFF.

About this clonotype: A much bigger clone sits one base away, suggesting this may be a read error. The V gene is TRBV5-1, the J gene TRBJ2-5; 11 positions match TRBD1. Germline V gene sequence: CDR1 SGHRS, CDR2 YFSETQ. The CDR3 has 16 residues. CDR3 bases: TGCCCCAGCAGTATTGGACAGGGGGCTTCCGGAGAGACCCAGTACTTC. Encoded protein: CPSSIGQGASGETQYF.

This clonotype came up a few times. J is TRBJ2-2 and V is TRBV9, with D possibly being TRBD1 (5 bases). Germline CDR1 is SGDLS and CDR2 is YYNGEE. Trimming left V 2 bases short and J 1 base short, with 9 bases between. There are 15 residues in the CDR3. This CDR3 reads CASSVWGGNTGELFF. The DNA for the CDR3 is TGTGCCAGCAGCGTCTGGGGCGGGAACACCGGGGAGCTGTTTTTT.

Notes on this clonotype: A much larger clone lies a single base off, so this may be a read error. The chain links TRBV7-9 to TRBJ2-7, with 7 nucleotides matching TRBD2. This CDR3 is 13 amino acids long. V was clipped by 5 bases and J by 6 bases; unmatched bases: 7. Germline V gives CDR1 SEHNR, CDR2 FQNEAQ (reference sequence). CDR3 protein: CASSRGWGGEQYF. The CDR3 nucleotides are TGTGCCAGCAGCCGAGGGTGGGGGGGCGAGCAGTACTTC.

This clonotype turned up a few times. DNA of the CDR3: TGCGCCAGCAGCCAGGGAGGACAGAAGGGCTCTGGAAACACCATATATTTT. Translated: CASSQGGQKGSGNTIYF. The chain employs TRBV4-3 and TRBJ1-3; D possibly corresponds to TRBD1 (6 bases). V dropped 3 bases and J dropped 0 bases, with 15 bases sitting between them. Germline-derived CDR1 and CDR2 are LGHNA and YSLEER. The CDR3 spans 17 residues.